Shown below are 26 T cell receptor beta chains from a single sample sequenced in a study of shared T cell receptors in the human thymus. The protocol was immunoSEQ multiplex PCR, while the TCRdb copy is restricted to in-frame clones and leaves out a portion. The sample lists roughly 700,000 clones; approximately 87% were seen once. This same sample was also part of a study on human thymus T cells.

Sequencing used thymocytes. These receptors originate from a boy younger than two with a congenital heart defect.

The chain employs TRBV5-1 and TRBJ2-1; 10 bases line up with TRBD2. Germline-derived CDR1 and CDR2 are SGHRS and YFSETQ. The CDR3 sequence is 18 residues long. V lost 5 bases, J lost 0 bases, and 11 bases stayed unmatched. The CDR3 DNA sequence: TGCGCCAGCAGTATTCGGACTAGCGGAGTTACCTCCTACAATGAGCAGTTCTTC. Its protein product is CASSIRTSGVTSYNEQFF.

The chain links TRBV5-5 to TRBJ1-2; possible D gene TRBD1, 6 bases. This CDR3 has 14 residues. From germline, CDR1 is SGHKS and CDR2 YYEKEE (reference sequence). The ends were cut back, 1 base at V and 8 bases at J, with 15 bases in the middle. The CDR3 region is CASSLMYRVQGYTF. The CDR3 DNA sequence: TGTGCCAGCAGCTTGATGTACAGGGTGCAAGGCTACACCTTC. The full variable domain, its missing parts supplied by reference TRBV5-5 and TRBJ1-2, is DAGVTQSPTHLIKTRGQQVTLRCSPISGHKSVSWYQQVLGQGPQFIFQYYEKEERGRGNFPDRFSARQFPNYSSELNVNALLLGDSALYLCASSLMYRVQGYTFGSGTRLTVV.

The chain couples TRBV10-2 to TRBJ1-2; TRBD1 aligns across 7 bases. Losses at the gene ends were 3 bases for V and 4 bases for J; bases not matched to a gene: 8. CDR1 and CDR2 from the germline V gene are WSHSY and SAAADI. This CDR3 is 15 amino acids long. CDR3 loop: CASSEGGAYPYGYTF. CDR3 nucleotide sequence: TGCGCCAGCAGTGAAGGGGGCGCATACCCCTATGGCTACACCTTC.

This clone was recorded once. This chain connects TRBV27 to TRBJ2-1; no definite D call. The V gene's germline CDR1 is MNHEY and CDR2 SMNVEV (reference sequence). V was cut by 2 bases and J by 3 bases, with 8 bases left in between. The CDR3 extends over 14 amino acids. This chain's CDR3 is CASSLGNHYNEQFF. CDR3 coding DNA: TGTGCCAGCAGTTTAGGCAACCACTACAATGAGCAGTTCTTC.

The chain couples TRBV27 to TRBJ2-1, with 13 bases aligning to TRBD2. The CDR3 has 15 residues. J lost 8 bases, V lost 5 bases, and 6 bases had no gene match. Germline V gene data show CDR1 as MNHEY and CDR2 as SMNVEV (reference sequence). The CDR3 is CASSPTSGRMHEQFF. CDR3 DNA: TGTGCCAGCAGTCCGACTAGCGGGAGGATGCATGAGCAGTTCTTC.

V usage is TRBV4-2 and J usage is TRBJ2-1; 9 nucleotides agree with TRBD2. CDR3 length: 14 residues. J was trimmed by 8 bases and V by 1 base; bases with no gene match: 3. The germline V gene has CDR1 LGHNA and CDR2 YNFKEQ. CDR3: CASSQVAGVYEQFF. The DNA of the CDR3 is TGTGCCAGCAGCCAAGTAGCGGGAGTGTATGAGCAGTTCTTC.

The chain has TRBV13 and TRBJ2-1, with 10 bases matching TRBD2. V lost 0 bases to trimming and J lost 8 bases; unmatched junction nucleotides: 7. Germline-derived CDR1 and CDR2 are PRHDT and FYEKMQ (reference sequence). The CDR3 extends over 16 amino acids. CDR3 sequence: CASSLGPLAGRHEQFF. The CDR3 bases are TGTGCCAGCAGCTTAGGCCCACTAGCGGGACGCCATGAGCAGTTCTTC.

CDR3: CASSLSGHLNTEAFF. Here the CDR3 DNA reads TGTGCCAGCAGCTTAAGTGGACACTTGAACACTGAAGCTTTCTTT. The chain joins TRBV11-3 to TRBJ1-1, with a possible D match to TRBD1 (5 bases). Germline V gene sequence: CDR1 SGHNT, CDR2 YENEEA. The CDR3 consists of 15 residues. Between the trimmed V and J ends, which lost 2 bases and 0 bases, there was a span of 10 bases.

This chain links TRBV5-1 with TRBJ2-7, with 9 bases lining up with TRBD1. Trimming took 4 bases from V and 4 from J; bases not matched to a gene: 6. The length of the CDR3 is 14 residues. Germline V gene sequence: CDR1 SGHRS, CDR2 YFSETQ. This CDR3 reads CASSRRDREYEQYF. CDR3 DNA sequence: TGCGCCAGCAGCCGCCGGGACAGGGAGTACGAGCAGTACTTC.

This clone appeared a single time. The V gene is TRBV4-1, the J gene TRBJ1-4, with a weak D call TRBD1 (5 bases). CDR1 is MGHRA and CDR2 is YSYEKL in the germline V gene. With 2 bases removed from V and 7 bases from J, the gap between germline ends came to 17 bases. The CDR3 sequence is 16 residues long. The CDR3 reads CASSQPAGGRSEKLFF. CDR3 in DNA: TGCGCCAGCAGCCAACCCGCCGGGGGTAGGAGTGAAAAACTGTTTTTT.

This clone has a handful of counts. This chain uses TRBV2 with TRBJ2-5; TRBD1 agrees at 7 bases. The CDR3 spans 16 residues. V shed 2 bases, J shed 5 bases, and the junction held 11 bases outside the gene matches. Germline V gene lookup returns CDR1 SNHLY and CDR2 FYNNEI. The CDR3: CASSESGDSELETQYF. The CDR3 coding sequence is TGTGCCAGCAGTGAAAGTGGGGACAGCGAGTTGGAGACCCAGTACTTC.

This chain joins TRBV29-1 and TRBJ1-2; possibly TRBD1 for D (6 bases). From germline, CDR1 is SQVTM and CDR2 ANQGSEA. The V end was cut by 7 bases, the J end by 8 bases, with 23 bases between. The CDR3 is 14 amino acids. CDR3 loop: CSAPTGRGQRGYTF. The CDR3 region has the DNA TGCAGCGCCCCCACGGGCAGGGGCCAGCGGGGCTACACCTTC.

V and J are TRBV5-6 and TRBJ2-5, with 7 nucleotides matching TRBD2. Germline V lookup: CDR1 SGHDT, CDR2 YYEEEE. The ends lost 7 bases at V and 2 bases at J; junction bases unmatched: 11. The CDR3 runs 15 residues. The CDR3 coding sequence is TGTGCCAGCGGGGGGGAGGTCATGGGGCAAGAGACCCAGTACTTC. Translating gives CASGGEVMGQETQYF.

V gene TRBV12-5 combines with J gene TRBJ2-3; 7 bases line up with TRBD2. This CDR3 has 20 amino acids. The germline CDR1 and CDR2 sequences are LGHNT and FRNRAP. V dropped 0 bases and J dropped 0; count of bases not matched to a gene: 15. The CDR3 region is CASGLVKKGAGIRSTDTQYF. DNA for the CDR3: TGTGCTAGTGGTTTGGTAAAAAAGGGAGCGGGAATACGTAGCACAGATACGCAGTATTTT.

The chain recombines TRBV30 with TRBJ1-4; D is possibly TRBD1 (5 bases). Germline assignment: CDR1 GTSNPN and CDR2 SVGIG (reference sequence). The CDR3 loop spans 17 amino acids. Between the trimmed V and J ends, which lost 0 bases and 7 bases, there was a span of 21 bases. The CDR3 DNA reads TGTGCCTGGAGTGTACAGGCCAGCCTGAAGGGAGGTGAAAAACTGTTTTTT. Protein sequence: CAWSVQASLKGGEKLFF.

The V gene is TRBV5-1, the J gene TRBJ1-2; 8 bases align to TRBD1. Unmatched junction bases numbered 7, after V lost 0 bases and J lost 6 bases. Germline CDR1 and CDR2: SGHRS and YFSETQ. The CDR3 is made up of 15 amino acids. The CDR3 sequence is CASSLGAGGDNGYTF. CDR3 bases: TGCGCCAGCAGCTTGGGGGCAGGGGGCGATAATGGCTACACCTTC.

The chain joins TRBV10-3 to TRBJ2-1, with TRBD1 matching 11 bases. The CDR3 has 12 residues. CDR1 is ENHRY and CDR2 is SYGVKD in the germline V gene. The trim removed 3 bases at V and 14 bases at J, leaving 3 bases unmatched. CDR3 sequence: CAISDPGQGEFF. CDR3 sequence (DNA): TGTGCCATCAGTGACCCGGGACAGGGGGAGTTCTTC.

This sequence joins TRBV29-1 and TRBJ2-5; 9 nucleotides agree with TRBD2. The CDR3 spans 13 residues. Trimming removed 2 bases from V and 4 bases from J; junction bases left unmatched: 2. CDR1 and CDR2 (germline): SQVTM, ANQGSEA. In nucleotides, the CDR3 is TGCAGCGTTGAACTAGCGGGAAGAGAGACCCAGTACTTC. It specifies CSVELAGRETQYF.

This chain links TRBV9 with TRBJ2-1, with 11 bases lining up with TRBD2. This CDR3 region has 18 residues. The junction had 8 bases not matched to a gene; V was cut back by 1 base and J by 2 bases. Germline V gene data show CDR1 as SGDLS and CDR2 as YYNGEE. The CDR3 bases are TGTGCCAGCAGCGTATTTAGCGGGAGGGCCAGGGCCTACAATGAGCAGTTCTTC. It translates to CASSVFSGRARAYNEQFF.

The rearrangement uses TRBV7-2 and TRBJ1-2; possibly TRBD1 for D (6 bases). The V end lost 6 bases, the J end lost 3 bases, and 11 bases lay between the germline ends. The CDR3 covers 13 residues. Germline-derived CDR1 and CDR2 are SGHTA and FQGNSA. DNA of the CDR3: TGTGCCAGCAGGCCGGCAGGGGACTATGGCTACACCTTC. Residues: CASRPAGDYGYTF.

The V gene is TRBV19, the J gene TRBJ2-7; 9 bases fit TRBD1. Losses at the gene ends were 5 bases for V and 5 bases for J; bases not matched to a gene: 10. This CDR3 spans 15 amino acids. Germline V gene lookup returns CDR1 LNHDA and CDR2 SQIVND (reference sequence). The CDR3 DNA follows: TGTGCCAGTAGTCCAAGGGGGACAGGGAGCCACGAGCAGTACTTC. Its translation is CASSPRGTGSHEQYF.

Only one count was recorded for this clone. CDR3: CASRRTGLNTEAFF. The CDR3 nucleotides read TGTGCCAGCAGGCGAACAGGGCTGAACACTGAAGCTTTCTTT. The chain employs TRBV27 and TRBJ1-1, with D perhaps TRBD1 (6 bases). V was clipped by 6 bases and J by 0 bases, with 11 bases between them. The CDR3 is 14 amino acids. CDR1 is MNHEY, CDR2 SMNVEV, per germline (reference sequence).

V usage is TRBV19 and J usage is TRBJ2-1; possibly TRBD2 for D (5 bases). The ends were cut back, 7 bases at V and 4 bases at J, with 17 bases in the middle. From germline, CDR1 is LNHDA and CDR2 SQIVND (reference sequence). The CDR3 spans 15 residues. The CDR3 DNA follows: TGTGCCAGTACCTCCCGGGGTGGGGATTACAATGAGCAGTTCTTC. It specifies CASTSRGGDYNEQFF.

The rearrangement joins TRBV11-2 to TRBJ1-2; 7 positions agree with TRBD1. Germline values: CDR1 SGHAT, CDR2 FQNNGV. The J segment lost 2 bases and the V segment lost 4 bases, leaving 7 bases of the junction unmatched. The CDR3 sequence is 15 residues long. In nucleotides, the CDR3 is TGTGCCAGCAGCTCATTCTCGGACAGGAACTATGGCTACACCTTC. Protein product: CASSSFSDRNYGYTF.

V gene TRBV14 combines with J gene TRBJ2-7; TRBD1 agrees at 7 bases. Germline CDR1 and CDR2: SGHDN and FVKESK. The CDR3 runs 16 residues. Losses at the gene ends were 0 bases for V and 5 bases for J; bases not matched to a gene: 10. The CDR3 DNA reads as TGTGCCAGCAGCCAAGACGGTAGACAGGGAATAAACGAGCAGTACTTC. It translates to CASSQDGRQGINEQYF. The full variable domain, its missing parts supplied by reference TRBV14 and TRBJ2-7, is EAGVTQFPSHSVIEKGQTVTLRCDPISGHDNLYWYRRVMGKEIKFLLHFVKESKQDESGMPNNRFLAERTGGTYSTLKVQPAELEDSGVYFCASSQDGRQGINEQYFGPGTRLTVT.

This sequence joins TRBV19 and TRBJ1-5, with TRBD1 matching 7 bases. The CDR3 is 17 amino acids. V lost 5 bases to trimming and J lost 0 bases; unmatched junction nucleotides: 10. The germline V gene has CDR1 LNHDA and CDR2 SQIVND (reference sequence). The CDR3: CASSPGQVRYSNQPQHF. The CDR3 bases are TGTGCCAGTAGTCCAGGACAGGTTAGGTATAGCAATCAGCCCCAGCATTTT.